The 20 T cell receptor beta chains below come from one sample, sequenced in a study of patients and donors after allogeneic stem cell transplantation. From the RT-PCR reads, TCRdb called clonotypes with MiXCR, one entry per CDR3 protein. The table lists over 150,000 distinct CDR3 sequences, approximately 28% of them singletons. The specimen was blood, either unsorted or a sorted T cell fraction (not recorded which). The receptor set was obtained from a human donor who was either an allogeneic HSCT recipient or a stem cell or donor lymphocyte infusion donor (not recorded which). It is not recorded whose cells these are; they may come from a transplant donor.

The chain links TRBV29-1 to TRBJ1-4; D is unclear. The CDR3 extends over 10 amino acids. Germline V gene sequence: CDR1 SQVTM, CDR2 ANQGSEA. Trimming removed 0 bases at V and 8 bases at J, with 1 base between. CDR3 sequence (DNA): TGCAGCGTTGAAGAGGAAAAACTGTTTTTT. It yields the protein CSVEEEKLFF.

CDR3 sequence: CSARDLDGQGWDNEQFF. The CDR3 DNA is TGCAGTGCTAGAGATCTGGACGGACAGGGGTGGGACAATGAGCAGTTCTTC. V usage is TRBV20-1 and J usage is TRBJ2-1; 9 bases agree with TRBD1. In germline, CDR1 is DFQATT, CDR2 SNEGSKA (reference sequence). J was trimmed by 5 bases and V by 0 bases; bases with no gene match: 11. The CDR3 is 17 amino acids.

The gene calls are TRBV5-1 and TRBJ1-2; possibly TRBD1 for D (5 bases). Trimming pared 0 bases from V and 8 bases from J, leaving 11 bases between. The CDR3 is made up of 13 amino acids. The germline V gene encodes CDR1 SGHRS and CDR2 YFSETQ. CDR3 DNA sequence: TGCGCCAGCAGCTTGGCCGGGGGTGAGGGCTACACCTTC. Encoded protein: CASSLAGGEGYTF.

The chain uses TRBV20-1 and TRBJ2-1; 12 bases are a match to TRBD2. The CDR3 has 16 residues. J was trimmed by 1 base and V by 3 bases; bases with no gene match: 4. The germline V gene encodes CDR1 DFQATT and CDR2 SNEGSKA (reference sequence). The CDR3 DNA sequence: TGCAGTGCTAGTTCGACTAGCGGGAGTTCCTACAATGAGCAGTTCTTC. It codes for CSASSTSGSSYNEQFF.

This clonotype occurred a few times. The chain links TRBV7-2 to TRBJ1-2, with no clear D. Germline lookup yields CDR1 SGHTA and CDR2 FQGNSA. V lost 1 base to trimming and J lost 1 base, with 4 bases between them. This CDR3 spans 13 amino acids. The CDR3 DNA reads TGTGCCAGCAGCTTAGAGGTTAACTATGGCTACACCTTC. It encodes CASSLEVNYGYTF.

The chain has TRBV4-1 and TRBJ2-1; 14 nucleotides line up with TRBD2. Germline CDR1 is MGHRA and CDR2 is YSYEKL. V lost 5 bases to trimming and J lost 8 bases; unmatched junction nucleotides: 5. This CDR3 spans 15 amino acids. CDR3 sequence reads: CASSTWTSGRYEQFF. CDR3 coding DNA: TGCGCCAGCAGCACCTGGACTAGCGGGAGGTATGAGCAGTTCTTC.

This clonotype was observed a handful of times. The CDR3 nucleotides read TGTGCCAGCAGTTCGACTAGCGGGGCGGGAGATACGCAGTATTTT. It codes for CASSSTSGAGDTQYF. The chain recombines TRBV6-2 or TRBV6-3 with TRBJ2-3; TRBD2 agrees at 11 bases. This CDR3 spans 15 amino acids. V shed 4 bases, J shed 5 bases, and the junction held 5 bases outside the gene matches. Germline lookup yields CDR1 MNHEY and CDR2 SVGEGT.

The rearrangement joins TRBV6-5 to TRBJ2-7; perhaps TRBD1 as D (7 bases). V lost 11 bases and J 6 bases, leaving 23 bases between the germline ends. The CDR3 loop spans 14 amino acids. Germline CDR1 reads MNHEY; CDR2 reads SVGAGI. The CDR3 is CAVSQGRLGGEQYF. In DNA, the CDR3 is TGTGCCGTATCACAGGGGCGCTTGGGGGGCGAGCAGTACTTC.

This clonotype was seen only a few times. CDR3 region: CASRKGRNAHYGYTF. CDR3 bases: TGTGCCAGTAGGAAAGGACGGAATGCCCACTATGGCTACACCTTC. V is TRBV19 and J is TRBJ1-2; D call uncertain. The CDR3 is 15 amino acids. The V gene's germline CDR1 is LNHDA and CDR2 SQIVND (reference sequence). The germline V and J ends were trimmed by 6 bases and 3 bases, with 17 bases remaining between them.

This clonotype has a handful of counts. This chain joins TRBV3-1 and TRBJ1-2; no firm D call. V was shortened by 4 bases and J by 4 bases, with 10 bases between the two germline ends. CDR1 and CDR2 from the germline V gene are LGHDT and YNNKEL (reference sequence). This CDR3 is 13 amino acids long. CDR3 DNA sequence: TGTGCCAGCAGCCCGGGAGAAGTCTATGGCTACACCTTC. Its translation: CASSPGEVYGYTF.

The chain links TRBV10-2 to TRBJ1-2, with 7 bases aligning to TRBD1. CDR1 WSHSY and CDR2 SAAADI come from the germline V gene. Unmatched junction bases numbered 15, after V lost 8 bases and J lost 6 bases. This CDR3 is built from 15 residues. The CDR3 nucleotides read TGCGCCAGCCGACAGGGCGCCCTACGAGGCGATGGCTACACCTTC. It specifies CASRQGALRGDGYTF.

This clonotype was detected only a few times. The chain combines TRBV20-1 with TRBJ2-7; D is unresolved. CDR1 DFQATT and CDR2 SNEGSKA come from the germline V gene (reference sequence). This CDR3 contains 10 residues. V lost 4 bases and J lost 1, with 2 bases in between. The CDR3 sequence is CSANSYEQYF. CDR3 DNA sequence: TGCAGTGCTAATTCCTACGAGCAGTACTTC.

V usage is TRBV6-2 or TRBV6-3 and J usage is TRBJ2-1, with a weak D call TRBD2 (6 bases). CDR1 is MNHEY and CDR2 is SVGEGT in the germline V gene. This CDR3 has 15 residues. Between the trimmed V and J ends, which lost 4 bases and 3 bases, there was a span of 13 bases. The CDR3 DNA sequence: TGTGCCAGCAGTTCTGTGACTAGGAACTACAATGAGCAGTTCTTC. It encodes CASSSVTRNYNEQFF.

The chain recombines TRBV24-1 with TRBJ2-2, with D possibly TRBD2 on 5 matching bases. From germline, CDR1 is KGHDR and CDR2 SFDVKD. The CDR3 runs 15 residues. The V gene lost 0 bases and the J gene lost 3 bases, with 7 bases spanning the gap. Written as DNA, the CDR3 is TGTGCCACCAGTGATTTGCGACTACACACCGGGGAGCTGTTTTTT. It translates to CATSDLRLHTGELFF.

The J gene is TRBJ1-3, the V gene TRBV7-6; 9 bases are a match to TRBD1. The germline V gene encodes CDR1 SGHVS and CDR2 FNYEAQ. The CDR3 sequence is 17 residues long. Germline trimming cut 5 bases from V and 0 bases from J; bases unmatched to any gene: 8. CDR3: CASSQGQGPLSGNTIYF. The CDR3 coding sequence is TGTGCCAGCAGCCAGGGACAGGGACCCCTCTCTGGAAACACCATATATTTT. Variable domain in full (rest from reference TRBV7-6 and TRBJ1-3): GAGVSQSPRYKVTKRGQDVALRCDPISGHVSLYWYRQALGQGPEFLTYFNYEAQQDKSGLPNDRFSAERPEGSISTLTIQRTEQRDSAMYRCASSQGQGPLSGNTIYFGEGSWLTVV.

V and J are TRBV2 and TRBJ2-2; D not certain. Trimming took off 2 bases at V and 4 bases at J, with 14 bases between the two ends. The V gene's germline CDR1 is SNHLY and CDR2 FYNNEI. CDR3 size: 16 residues. This chain's CDR3 is CASSEWYLPSTGELFF. The CDR3 DNA is TGTGCCAGCAGTGAATGGTATCTCCCTTCCACCGGGGAGCTGTTTTTT.

This chain joins TRBV7-6 and TRBJ1-1; D ambiguous. The CDR3 length is 16 residues. The V gene's germline CDR1 is SGHVS and CDR2 FNYEAQ. Trimming shortened V by 0 bases and J by 2 bases, and 13 bases separated the two germline ends. The CDR3, as DNA: TGTGCCAGCAGCTTAGCGGTCGGCAGGCCTAACACTGAAGCTTTCTTT. Amino acid sequence: CASSLAVGRPNTEAFF.

This sequence joins TRBV28 and TRBJ2-7, with a tentative D call TRBD1 (6 bases). Germline CDR1 MDHEN, CDR2 SYDVKM. The length of the CDR3 is 15 residues. With 2 bases removed from V and 0 bases from J, the gap between germline ends came to 11 bases. The CDR3 here is CASSLGGASSYEQYF. CDR3 in DNA: TGTGCCAGCAGTTTAGGGGGCGCTAGCTCCTACGAGCAGTACTTC.

CDR3 sequence: CATRHWRELFYEQYF. In DNA, the CDR3 is TGTGCCACCAGGCATTGGCGGGAGCTCTTCTACGAGCAGTACTTC. The J gene is TRBJ2-7, the V gene TRBV2, with TRBD2 matching over 7 bases. V shed 10 bases, J shed 3 bases, and the junction held 15 bases outside the gene matches. Germline V gene data show CDR1 as SNHLY and CDR2 as FYNNEI. The CDR3 length is 15 residues.

The chain uses TRBV7-9 and TRBJ2-2, with 7 nucleotides matching TRBD1. This CDR3 has 17 residues. J was trimmed by 3 bases and V by 5 bases; bases with no gene match: 12. Per germline, CDR1 SEHNR and CDR2 FQNEAQ (reference sequence). The CDR3 loop is CASSPLLGGKDTGELFF. DNA of the CDR3: TGTGCCAGCAGCCCGCTTTTAGGGGGCAAGGACACCGGGGAGCTGTTTTTT. Combining the CDR3 with reference TRBV7-9 and TRBJ2-2 gives the whole variable domain DTGVSQNPRHKITKRGQNVTFRCDPISEHNRLYWYRQTLGQGPEFLTYFQNEAQLEKSRLLSDRFSAERPKGSFSTLEIQRTEQGDSAMYLCASSPLLGGKDTGELFFGEGSRLTVL.